Listed here is a single TCR beta chain. Its cognate antigen has yet to be identified. No base qualities exist here, and no much larger clone lies one base off it. The data are from a study of cytomegalovirus exposure and HLA in healthy donors (dated 2017 in TCRdb). Broadly, across the study: According to an earlier analysis of around 600 of the donors, about 179 million T cells yielded 120 million or so unique TCR beta sequences and 276 Gb of sequence data. Across some 400 genotyped donors of the cohort, an average of approximately 240,000 unique TCR beta nucleotide sequences per donor were sequenced, and 15% to 20% of those sequences were non-productive. HLA typing included class I and class II loci at four-digit resolution. Along with the roughly 610-subject first cohort, a separate validation cohort of some 130 different subjects was used. The study combined high-throughput TCR immunosequencing, statistical association of individual TCRs with disease status, and machine learning to predict cytomegalovirus infection status. All discovery cohort repertoires had been generated on a single sequencing platform. The study was designed to test whether signatures of past pathogen exposure could be identified by cataloging public T cell receptors. Roughly 5 DR-DQ haplotypes were handled as single units for association and clustering, since linkage in the cohort was strong. Around 300 gigabases of sequencing data and 70 million to 85 million unique TCR sequences were included in an early release covering several hundred HLA-typed donors. In an earlier analysis of over 550 of the donors, high-throughput TCR beta sequencing was used to judge whether each TCR beta V gene segment behaved as functional or pseudogenic. Alongside the repertoire data, information on donor age, sex, ethnicity and CMV serostatus was compiled. Typing coverage varied by locus: 629-630 donors for A, B, C, DRB1 and DQB1; roughly 510 for DQA1; around 610 for DPA1; roughly 450 for DPB1. Of the 300 to 450 genotyped donors, 75% to 85% were placed in the genetic ancestry cluster associated with self-reported Caucasian donors. A later genetic analysis took genome-wide SNP genotypes for about 65% of the roughly 670 donors and used that subset as a discovery cohort. In a later analysis, previously published TCR beta repertoires from several hundred donors were re-analyzed and high-resolution HLA genotyping was added so that TCR occurrence patterns could be studied. The study profiled the T cell repertoires of some 610 subjects by immunosequencing and related them to cytomegalovirus serostatus. The later analysis used no new phenotypic data to find candidate immune exposures, relying instead on TCR beta sequences and their occurrence across donors. The study at large found these results: A later analysis found that TCR association rates varied across HLA loci, with DRB1 alleles showing the most associated TCRs and HLA-C alleles the fewest. This cohort had only TCR beta chains sequenced, and the lack of alpha or paired-chain data limited which features could be detected. A cluster of highly shared sequence variants was judged likely to represent a technical artifact of the sequencing pipeline. It was suggested by the authors that the approach could potentially be generalized to other disease states and immunological phenotypes. An association between a missense DCLRE1C variant and V-gene and J-gene trimming of TCR beta chains was found in a later genetic analysis and replicated in an independent cohort. When HLA alleles, especially DR and DQ, strongly co-occurred, attributing TCR associations to individual alleles was difficult. In a later analysis, HLA-associated TCR beta chains were found to be more clonally expanded and to have lower generation probabilities than equally common non-associated chains. The classifier was reported to diagnose cytomegalovirus status with high specificity and sensitivity in both the original and validation cohorts. In a later analysis, most CMV-associated TCR beta chains were found to appear HLA-restricted, with HLA associations seemingly driven largely by CMV exposure. Sequencing depth was assumed to be roughly uniform across donors in the presence/absence analyses, though that assumption may not hold. In a later analysis, some 18,000 TCR beta sequences were associated with specific HLA alleles at a false discovery rate of 0.05. Some IMGT-functional V segments, including TRBV6-2 and TRBV6-3, could not be told apart with the 87-base-pair reads, so those segments were excluded. In a later genetic analysis, fewer N-insertions in productive TCRs were reported among donors in an Asian-associated ancestry cluster than the roughly 700-donor mean. In an earlier analysis of 587 of the donors, most TCR beta V segments appeared in productive rearrangements about 87% or about 30% of the time, broadly matching IMGT annotations. Three of the identified cytomegalovirus-associated TCR beta chains were confirmed in vitro to be specific for cytomegalovirus antigens. Because HLA typing was unavailable for some donors at each locus, only the typed subset was used in association tests. The study gave a list of about 150 TCR beta chains associated with cytomegalovirus. Most TCR sequences were observed very rarely across donors, whereas some public TCRs were present in many individuals. The only immune exposure information available for the cohort was CMV serostatus. Because counts were too low, about 15 rarely observed V segments, including chromosome 9 orphons, were left out of the earlier analysis of roughly 600 of the donors. A further reported finding was that TCR beta sequences accurately predicted the HLA-A and HLA-B alleles for most subjects in the first cohort. In a later analysis, several top co-occurrence clusters were reported to appear linked to parvovirus B19, influenza, CMV and Epstein-Barr virus. Linkage disequilibrium might explain the correlated functional status among segregating V segments, but an unknown experimental factor could not be ruled out.

Library preparation employed the immunoSEQ multiplex PCR assay. A mixture of 60 forward primers for TCR Vbeta segments and 13 reverse primers for TCR Jbeta segments was used in the multiplex PCR. A multiplex PCR assay on genomic DNA amplified the CDR3 region of rearranged TCR beta genes. The amplified TCR beta libraries were sequenced on the Illumina HiSeq System as 87-base-pair reads. The original methods were these. Across the roughly 600 repertoires, a later analysis counted tens of millions of unique TCR beta chains, approximately 10 million of which were shared by at least two donors. A nearest-neighbor algorithm error-corrected the raw reads and collapsed the reads into unique sequences, merging closely related sequences to remove PCR and sequencing errors. V, D and J gene segments were assigned by aligning CDR3 sequences to IMGT reference sequences. Each retained sequence needed at least a six-nucleotide match to both a V gene segment and a J gene segment. Rearrangements were classified as productive when the CDR3 lacked stop codons and remained in frame with V and J, and all other rearrangements were classified as non-productive. CDR3 was defined according to IMGT convention as the region running from the second conserved V-encoded cysteine to the conserved J-encoded phenylalanine. The earlier analysis of about 570 of the donors excluded any sequence lacking an unambiguous match to a single V gene segment. In an earlier analysis of some 590 of the donors, V segments were called functional above 56.7% productive rearrangements and were called segregating when the between-donor standard deviation exceeded 5%. A statistical classification framework was built for diagnosing cytomegalovirus status from the catalog of TCR beta chain sequences. In a later analysis, TCR nucleotide sequences were compared against IMGT/GENE-DB human TR gene sequences so that V and J genes could be assigned. A later analysis assigned CDR3 sequences and most-parsimonious VDJ recombination scenarios with the TCRdist pipeline. A later analysis defined each TCR beta chain by its CDR3 amino acid sequence plus V-gene family, and excluded reads lacking a unique V-gene family. A later analysis removed 450 to 600 highly shared, low-generation-probability nucleotide sequences to deal with suspected cross-contamination and a sequencing artifact. A later analysis calculated a clonal expansion index for each public chain from normalized within-repertoire ranks of inferred template counts. In a later analysis, generation probabilities were computed using a VDJ recombination model fitted to out-of-frame rearrangements, and the results were checked against IGoR. Hypergeometric tests were used in a later analysis to score TCR-TCR, TCR-HLA and TCR-CMV co-occurrence, with a repertoire-size bias correction applied to the TCR pairs. A later analysis estimated false discovery rates by permuting HLA or CMV assignments 20 times. In a later analysis, co-occurring TCRs were grouped using DBSCAN, and TCRdist sequence similarity was added for clustering within HLA-allele-positive subsets. Co-occurrence clustering excluded repertoires with fewer than 30,000 or more than 120,000 public chains, plus five with anomalous nucleotide sharing. TCRdb limited this immuneACCESS table to in-frame rearrangements with V and J called. A share of clones is missing; checked studies link under half to unresolved V genes, and the rest is unexplained. V and J calls and clone size come straight from that table; D and trimming were deduced from the DNA. The sample includes some 170,000 clones, with around 64% observed a single time. The ten biggest clones cover approximately 3% of the sample.

The cohort consisted of 600 to 700 healthy bone marrow donors. Cohort members were all nominally healthy when sampled, although unrecorded immune exposures were likely present. The donor was CMV seronegative and was included in the group of a few hundred seronegative cohort members. Each donor provided a peripheral blood sample, and peripheral blood mononuclear cells were used for TCR beta sequencing. The Qiagen DNeasy Blood Extraction Kit was used to extract genomic DNA from the blood cell samples. The germline V end is reduced by 5 bases and the J end by 5 bases; junction bases left unmatched: 5. The CDR3 contains 13 residues, cysteine and phenylalanine counted. Only the CDR3 DNA stays, 39 bases, in frame from base 1. Via the germline V gene, CDR1 is SGHTS and CDR2 YDEGEE.

The rearranged segments are TRBV5-8 and TRBJ2-7; TRBD1 agrees with 9 junctional bases. The origin of this receptor is a woman younger than 45 in good health and CMV-seronegative. The sequencing sample was made of PBMCs. In nucleotide form, the sequence is TGTGCCAGCAGTCGACAGGGGGTAGACGAGCAGTACTTC. Translated, this is CASSRQGVDEQYF. The entire variable domain, with the stretches around the CDR3 drawn from the reference TRBV5-8 and TRBJ2-7 proteins, is EAGVTQSPTHLIKTRGQQATLRCSPISGHTSVYWYQQALGLGLQFLLWYDEGEERNRGNFPPRFSGRQFPNYSSELNVNALELEDSALYLCASSRQGVDEQYFGPGTRLTVT.